This T cell receptor beta chain emerged from a study of cytomegalovirus exposure and HLA in healthy donors. Study overall: Of all 400 or so donors who were genotyped, about 80% belonged to the Caucasian-associated ancestry cluster.

General observations from the study: TCR beta chains numbering more than 150 were designated cytomegalovirus-associated.

PCR used 60 Vbeta primers and 13 Jbeta primers. Method: immunoSEQ multiplex PCR; TCRdb's copy keeps in-frame clones and lacks some. This table holds more than 110,000 clones, roughly four fifths found once. V shed 5 bases, J shed 2 bases, and the junction held 19 bases outside the gene matches. The germline V gene has CDR1 LNHDA and CDR2 SQIVND (reference sequence). CDR3 size: 19 residues. With regard to this clone: Its antigen is unknown.

The chain uses TRBV19 and TRBJ2-3; 7 bases line up with TRBD2. Input material: PBMCs. The origin of this receptor is a woman aged 45-65 years in good health and CMV-seronegative. The CDR3 is CASSYSGTISLGITDTQYF. CDR3 coding DNA: TGTGCCAGTAGTTACTCCGGGACTATTTCCTTAGGTATCACAGATACGCAGTATTTT.